This paragraph reports one T cell receptor beta chain. Germline CDR1 and CDR2: DFQATT and SNEGSKA (reference sequence). This CDR3 spans 11 amino acids. Trimming took 3 bases from V and 10 from J, leaving 10 bases between them. The primer mix had 60 Vbeta and 13 Jbeta primers. Some clones are missing from TCRdb's copy, which holds only in-frame ones; the method was immunoSEQ multiplex PCR. The sample includes under 90,000 clones. This sample was taken from a study of cytomegalovirus exposure and HLA in healthy donors. The V and J genes are TRBV20-1 and TRBJ2-1, with D possibly TRBD2 on 5 matching bases. Sequences were obtained from PBMCs. This clonotype was sampled from a female donor in good health and CMV-seropositive. The CDR3 sequence: CSASGVEEQFF. CDR3 nucleotide sequence: TGCAGTGCTAGCGGGGTAGAAGAGCAGTTCTTC.